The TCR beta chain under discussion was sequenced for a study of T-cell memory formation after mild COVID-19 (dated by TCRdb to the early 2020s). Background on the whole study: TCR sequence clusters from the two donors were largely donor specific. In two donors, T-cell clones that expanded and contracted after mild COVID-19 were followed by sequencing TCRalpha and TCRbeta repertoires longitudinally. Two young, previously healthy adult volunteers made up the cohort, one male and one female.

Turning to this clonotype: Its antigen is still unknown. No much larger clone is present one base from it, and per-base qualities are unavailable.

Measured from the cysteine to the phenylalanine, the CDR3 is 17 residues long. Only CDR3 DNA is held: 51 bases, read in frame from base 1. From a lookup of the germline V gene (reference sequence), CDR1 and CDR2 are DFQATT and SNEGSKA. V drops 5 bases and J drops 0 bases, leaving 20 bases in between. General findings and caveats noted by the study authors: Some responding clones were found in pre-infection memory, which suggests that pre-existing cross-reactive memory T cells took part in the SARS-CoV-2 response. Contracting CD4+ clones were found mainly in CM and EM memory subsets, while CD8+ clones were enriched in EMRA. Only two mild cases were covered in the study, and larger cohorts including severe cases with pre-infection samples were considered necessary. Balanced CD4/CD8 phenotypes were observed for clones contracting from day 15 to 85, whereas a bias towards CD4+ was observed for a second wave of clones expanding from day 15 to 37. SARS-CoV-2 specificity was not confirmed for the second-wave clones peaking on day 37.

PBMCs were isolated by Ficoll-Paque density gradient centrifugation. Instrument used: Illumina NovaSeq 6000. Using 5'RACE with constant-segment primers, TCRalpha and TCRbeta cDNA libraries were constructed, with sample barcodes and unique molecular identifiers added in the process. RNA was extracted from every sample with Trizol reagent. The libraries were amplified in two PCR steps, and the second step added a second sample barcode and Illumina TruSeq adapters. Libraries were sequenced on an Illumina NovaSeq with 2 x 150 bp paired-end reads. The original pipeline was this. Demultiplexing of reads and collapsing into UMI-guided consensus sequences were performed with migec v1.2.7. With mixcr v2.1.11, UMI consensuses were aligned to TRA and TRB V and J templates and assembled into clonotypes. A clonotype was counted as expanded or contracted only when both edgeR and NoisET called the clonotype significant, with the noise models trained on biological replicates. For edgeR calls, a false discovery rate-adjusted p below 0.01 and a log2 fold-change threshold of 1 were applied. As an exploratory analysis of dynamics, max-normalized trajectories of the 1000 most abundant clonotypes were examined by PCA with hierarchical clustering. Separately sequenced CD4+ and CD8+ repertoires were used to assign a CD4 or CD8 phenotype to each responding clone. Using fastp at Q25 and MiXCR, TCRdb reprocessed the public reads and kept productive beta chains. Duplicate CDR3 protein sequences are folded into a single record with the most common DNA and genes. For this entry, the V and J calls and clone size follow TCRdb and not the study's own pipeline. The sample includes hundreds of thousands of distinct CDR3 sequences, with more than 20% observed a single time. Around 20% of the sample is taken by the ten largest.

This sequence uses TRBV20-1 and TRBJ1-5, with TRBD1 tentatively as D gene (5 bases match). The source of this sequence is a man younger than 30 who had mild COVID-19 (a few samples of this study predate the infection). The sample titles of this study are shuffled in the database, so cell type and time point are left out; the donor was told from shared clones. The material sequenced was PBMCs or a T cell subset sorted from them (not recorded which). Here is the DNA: TGCAGTGCTTCCCGGGACTCCCTGATACATAGCAATCAGCCCCAGCATTTT. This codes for CSASRDSLIHSNQPQHF.